A single count supports the clone carrying this T cell receptor (beta chain). This record comes from a study of blood T cell repertoires in COVID-19. The assay was immunoSEQ multiplex PCR, and TCRdb's table has in-frame clones only and misses some. The top ten clones hold around an eighth of a sample with 90,000 to 100,000 clones, under 85% of them seen once. CDR3 length equals 17 residues. The V gene's germline CDR1 is LGHNT and CDR2 FRNRAP. The V and J ends lost 3 bases and 6 bases, in that order; junction bases with no gene match: 9. The TCR originated in a human donor in a cohort sampled during active COVID-19. This rearrangement joins TRBV12-5 to TRBJ2-2; 11 bases align to TRBD2. The sequenced sample was peripheral blood. This chain's CDR3 is CASGFAGTSGPPGELFF. DNA for the CDR3: TGTGCTAGTGGTTTCGCGGGGACTAGCGGACCTCCCGGGGAGCTGTTTTTT.